The 24 T cell receptor beta chains below all came from one sample that was sequenced in a study of cytomegalovirus exposure and HLA in healthy donors. The study ran its PCR with 60 Vbeta and 13 Jbeta primers. Here immunoSEQ multiplex PCR was the method, and the copy in TCRdb shows in-frame clones only, minus some. The sample comprises over 150,000 clones, approximately 81% of which are singletons, and about 1.3% rests with the top ten. Sequenced: PBMCs. The receptors come from a man aged 18 to 30 in good health and CMV-seronegative.

A few counts support this clone. The rearrangement uses TRBV5-1 and TRBJ2-3; maybe TRBD1 (6 bases). The CDR3 has 16 residues. Trimming cost V 3 bases and J 6 bases, with 20 bases left between them. Germline loops: CDR1 SGHRS, CDR2 YFSETQ. DNA of the CDR3: TGCGCCAGCAGCTCCCTTACAGGGATTGTGGGGGATACGCAGTATTTT. Translating it yields CASSSLTGIVGDTQYF.

With respect to this clone: The junction does not match germline at one end; this may be a read error. Other DNA sequences in the sample encode the same CDR3. This chain links TRBV5-1 with TRBJ2-1; 7 bases agree with TRBD1. Per germline, CDR1 SGHRS and CDR2 YFSETQ. The CDR3 contains 14 residues. CDR3 nucleotide sequence: TGCGCCAGCAGCTCGGGGACAGAAGGGAATGAGCAATTCTTC. Protein sequence: CASSSGTEGNEQFF.

The chain employs TRBV7-6 and TRBJ2-5; TRBD2 is a possible D gene (5 bases). V lost 0 bases and J 1 base, leaving 9 bases between the germline ends. CDR3 length: 15 amino acids. Germline V CDR1 and CDR2: SGHVS, FNYEAQ. The CDR3 DNA follows: TGTGCCAGCAGCTTAGCGCCTAGCAGCCAAGAGACCCAGTACTTC. Residues: CASSLAPSSQETQYF.

The chain has TRBV7-9 and TRBJ1-4; D remains unclear. V was shortened by 7 bases and J by 5 bases, with 8 bases between the two germline ends. The CDR3 runs to 12 residues. Germline CDR1 and CDR2: SEHNR and FQNEAQ (reference sequence). The CDR3 loop reads CASTGLNEKLFF. CDR3 bases: TGTGCCAGCACAGGACTCAATGAAAAACTGTTTTTT. Full variable domain (rest looked up from reference TRBV7-9 and TRBJ1-4): DTGVSQNPRHKITKRGQNVTFRCDPISEHNRLYWYRQTLGQGPEFLTYFQNEAQLEKSRLLSDRFSAERPKGSFSTLEIQRTEQGDSAMYLCASTGLNEKLFFGSGTQLSVL.

The chain employs TRBV7-2 and TRBJ2-7; the D is unclear. Germline V gene lookup returns CDR1 SGHTA and CDR2 FQGNSA. This CDR3 region has 16 residues. V lost 5 bases and J lost 3, with 20 bases in between. CDR3 residues: CASSPSWRMSLYEQYF. For the CDR3, the DNA is TGTGCCAGCAGCCCTTCATGGCGGATGAGTCTCTACGAGCAGTACTTC.

V usage is TRBV2 and J usage is TRBJ2-4; no clear D gene. The V gene's germline CDR1 is SNHLY and CDR2 FYNNEI. With 6 bases removed from V and 5 bases from J, the gap between germline ends came to 8 bases. There are 12 residues in the CDR3. The CDR3 reads CASSQYENIQYF. The DNA of the CDR3 is TGTGCCAGCAGCCAGTACGAAAACATTCAGTACTTC.

This chain uses TRBV27 with TRBJ2-7; TRBD2 matches 16 bases. With V trimmed by 5 bases and J by 5 bases, 9 bases remained unmatched. The CDR3 is made up of 17 amino acids. Germline V lookup: CDR1 MNHEY, CDR2 SMNVEV (reference sequence). The CDR3 is CASSTQGLAGGSHEQYF. The DNA of the CDR3 is TGTGCCAGCAGTACCCAGGGACTAGCGGGAGGGAGCCACGAGCAGTACTTC.

A remark on this clone: A junction boundary mismatches the germline segment, possibly from a read error. V and J are TRBV7-9 and TRBJ2-1; 7 bases align to TRBD2. The germline V gene encodes CDR1 SEHNR and CDR2 FQNEAQ (reference sequence). The CDR3 covers 15 residues. Here the CDR3 reads CSSSYRGSPYNEQFF. CDR3 coding DNA: TGTTCCAGCAGCTACCGCGGGAGCCCGTACAATGAGCAGTTCTTC.

The chain is built from TRBV9 and TRBJ2-1; D remains unclear. Per the germline V gene, CDR1 is SGDLS and CDR2 is YYNGEE. With 0 bases removed from V and 0 bases from J, the gap between germline ends came to 7 bases. The CDR3 runs to 15 residues. CDR3 DNA: TGTGCCAGCAGCGTAGAACAGAGCTCCTACAATGAGCAGTTCTTC. As protein: CASSVEQSSYNEQFF.

Details on this clone: Other DNA sequences of this sample code for an identical CDR3. The rearrangement uses TRBV27 and TRBJ1-1; D remains ambiguous. Germline-derived CDR1 and CDR2 are MNHEY and SMNVEV (reference sequence). The V gene lost 11 bases and the J gene lost 4 bases, with 17 bases spanning the gap. The CDR3 contains 13 residues. The CDR3 sequence: CASQAGVVTEAFF. The CDR3 DNA is TGTGCCTCTCAAGCGGGAGTCGTCACTGAAGCTTTCTTT.

J is TRBJ2-7 and V is TRBV18; TRBD1 matches 8 bases. Trimming cost V 3 bases and J 3 bases; bases outside gene matches: 13. The CDR3 extends over 17 amino acids. Germline V lookup: CDR1 KGHSH, CDR2 LQKENI. As DNA, the CDR3 is TGTGCCAGCTCACCTCCGGCGGACAGGGAAAACTTCTACGAGCAGTACTTC. It is translated as CASSPPADRENFYEQYF.

The chain couples TRBV19 to TRBJ1-1; tentative D call: TRBD1 (6 bases). The CDR3 covers 15 residues. Trimming cost V 4 bases and J 0 bases, with 12 bases left between them. Germline V gene sequence: CDR1 LNHDA, CDR2 SQIVND (reference sequence). For the CDR3, the DNA is TGTGCCAGTAGTAACAGGGACCCAATGAACACTGAAGCTTTCTTT. This codes for CASSNRDPMNTEAFF.

A few counts support this clone. The chain carries TRBV10-3 and TRBJ2-1; 10 nucleotides align to TRBD2. The CDR3 has 16 residues. Looked up from germline, CDR1 is ENHRY and CDR2 is SYGVKD. V lost 2 bases to trimming and J lost 10 bases; unmatched junction nucleotides: 11. The CDR3, as DNA: TGTGCCATCAGTGAGAGGGGGACTAGCGAGCCAGGAGAGCAGTTCTTC. Its translation is CAISERGTSEPGEQFF.

J is TRBJ1-5 and V is TRBV29-1, with D maybe TRBD1 (6 bases). The CDR3 sequence is 16 residues long. V lost 0 bases and J 2 bases, leaving 14 bases between the germline ends. Germline loops: CDR1 SQVTM, CDR2 ANQGSEA. This CDR3 reads CSVEERAGVGNQPQHF. CDR3 nucleotides: TGCAGCGTTGAAGAAAGGGCAGGGGTTGGCAATCAGCCCCAGCATTTT. Together with reference TRBV29-1 and TRBJ1-5, the CDR3 gives the full variable domain: SAVISQKPSRDICQRGTSLTIQCQVDSQVTMMFWYRQQPGQSLTLIATANQGSEATYESGFVIDKFPISRPNLTFSTLTVSNMSPEDSSIYLCSVEERAGVGNQPQHFGDGTRLSIL.

The J gene is TRBJ1-1, the V gene TRBV6-5, with D perhaps TRBD1 (6 bases). Germline V CDR1 and CDR2: MNHEY, SVGAGI. The germline V and J ends were trimmed by 4 bases and 4 bases, with 16 bases remaining between them. CDR3 length: 15 amino acids. CDR3 sequence reads: CASSSLHREGTEAFF. The DNA of the CDR3 is TGTGCCAGCAGTTCCCTACACAGGGAAGGCACTGAAGCTTTCTTT.

The genes are TRBV9 and TRBJ2-7; perhaps TRBD1 as D (6 bases). The V end lost 0 bases, the J end lost 5 bases, and 15 bases lay between the germline ends. The CDR3 is 15 residues long. Germline V gives CDR1 SGDLS, CDR2 YYNGEE. The CDR3 loop reads CASSVAGRGFDEQYF. CDR3 nucleotides: TGTGCCAGCAGCGTAGCTGGCAGGGGCTTCGACGAGCAGTACTTC.

This chain connects TRBV7-2 to TRBJ2-7, with TRBD2 matching 8 bases. V lost 4 bases, J lost 5 bases, and 7 bases stayed unmatched. This CDR3 region has 14 residues. Germline CDR1 is SGHTA and CDR2 is FQGNSA. The CDR3 nucleotides read TGTGCCAGCAGCTCACCCCGGACTAGCAACGAGCAGTACTTC. Translated: CASSSPRTSNEQYF.

The rearrangement uses TRBV29-1 and TRBJ2-3, with a weak D call TRBD2 (6 bases). The V and J ends lost 7 bases and 6 bases respectively, with 17 bases between them. The germline CDR1 and CDR2 sequences are SQVTM and ANQGSEA. This CDR3 has 13 residues. CDR3 sequence (DNA): TGCAGCGGCGGTAGCGGCGAAGCGGATACGCAGTATTTT. Its translation: CSGGSGEADTQYF.

This chain joins TRBV9 and TRBJ1-1; TRBD1 aligns across 8 bases. Per the germline V gene, CDR1 is SGDLS and CDR2 is YYNGEE. The junction had 5 bases not matched to a gene; V was cut back by 2 bases and J by 5 bases. This CDR3 comprises 14 residues. The CDR3 region has the DNA TGTGCCAGCAGCGTTGACAGGGGTAGGACTGAAGCTTTCTTT. It is translated as CASSVDRGRTEAFF.

This clone was seen only a few times. The junction does not match germline at one end; this may be a read error. V usage is TRBV7-9 and J usage is TRBJ2-1; D is possibly TRBD1 (5 bases). Germline V gene data show CDR1 as SEHNR and CDR2 as FQNEAQ (reference sequence). The CDR3 covers 15 residues. CDR3 amino acids: CSSIPGRANYNEQFF. As DNA, the CDR3 is TGTTCCAGCATCCCCGGCAGGGCAAACTACAATGAGCAGTTCTTC.

This chain uses TRBV4-3 with TRBJ2-5; a weak D match, TRBD2 (6 bases). Germline CDR1 is LGHNA and CDR2 is YSLEER. V was pared by 0 bases and J by 4 bases, with 12 bases between. This CDR3 has 15 amino acids. The CDR3 coding sequence is TGCGCCAGCAGCCAAGAAGCGCTGGGAGGAGAGACCCAGTACTTC. This translates into CASSQEALGGETQYF.

The V and J genes are TRBV7-2 and TRBJ2-7, with TRBD2 matching over 11 bases. The CDR3 spans 15 residues. Germline V gene lookup returns CDR1 SGHTA and CDR2 FQGNSA. The trim removed 0 bases at V and 5 bases at J, leaving 3 bases unmatched. Here the CDR3 DNA reads TGTGCCAGCAGCTTAGCACTAGCGGGAGCCCACGAGCAGTACTTC. It yields the protein CASSLALAGAHEQYF.

The rearrangement uses TRBV10-3 and TRBJ2-1; 13 bases are shared with TRBD2. The J segment lost 9 bases and the V segment lost 7 bases, leaving 9 bases of the junction unmatched. This CDR3 has 15 amino acids. Germline-derived CDR1 and CDR2 are ENHRY and SYGVKD. The CDR3, as DNA: TGTGCCATCAACACAGGACTAGCGGGAGAGAGTGAGCAGTTCTTC. As protein: CAINTGLAGESEQFF.

V gene TRBV10-3 combines with J gene TRBJ2-3, with 13 positions matching TRBD2. Germline V CDR1 and CDR2: ENHRY, SYGVKD. The V gene end was trimmed by 0 bases and the J gene end by 3 bases; junction bases not matched to a gene: 3. This CDR3 spans 17 amino acids. This CDR3 reads CAISESPGLAGTDTQYF. CDR3 coding DNA: TGTGCCATCAGTGAGTCACCGGGACTAGCGGGAACAGATACGCAGTATTTT.